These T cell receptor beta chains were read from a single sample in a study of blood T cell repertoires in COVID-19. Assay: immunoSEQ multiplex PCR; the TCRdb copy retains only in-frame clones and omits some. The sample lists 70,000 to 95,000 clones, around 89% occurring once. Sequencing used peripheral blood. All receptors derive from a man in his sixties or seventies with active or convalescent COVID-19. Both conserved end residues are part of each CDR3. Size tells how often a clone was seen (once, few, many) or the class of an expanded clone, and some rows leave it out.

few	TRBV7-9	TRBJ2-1	CASSLAEFPFF
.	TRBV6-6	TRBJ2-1	CASSRRENGIEQFF
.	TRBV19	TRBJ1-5	CASRDRDRVVNQPQHF
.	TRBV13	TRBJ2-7	CASSSLGTSGRLSYEQYF
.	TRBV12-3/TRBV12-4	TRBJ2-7	CASSQPTGGRIF
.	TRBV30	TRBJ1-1	CAWSAHQPDRVAAFF
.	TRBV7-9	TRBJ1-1	CASSLLGVTEAFF
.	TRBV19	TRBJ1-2	CASSMVGIGQGTWGYTF
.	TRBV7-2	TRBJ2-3	CASSLGPGADTQYF
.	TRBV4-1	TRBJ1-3	CASSSTVVPGGNTIYF
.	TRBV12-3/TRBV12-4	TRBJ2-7	CASRISDIYEQYF
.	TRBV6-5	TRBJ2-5	CASIASGFGTQYF
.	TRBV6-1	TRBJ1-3	CASSDPGGSGNTIYF
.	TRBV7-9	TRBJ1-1	CASSLAGVDTEAFF
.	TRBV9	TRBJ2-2	CASSVAGVGTGELFF
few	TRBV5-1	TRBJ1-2	CASRPTAGVSGYTF
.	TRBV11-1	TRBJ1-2	CASSGQGINYGYTF
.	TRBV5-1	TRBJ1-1	CASSPTQGAMAEAFF
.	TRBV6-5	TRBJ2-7	CASSRDRVYEQYF
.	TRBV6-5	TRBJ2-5	CASSYGGTGRETQYF
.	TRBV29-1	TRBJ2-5	CSVVQDASQETQYF
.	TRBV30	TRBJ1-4	CAWSELGRATNEKLFF
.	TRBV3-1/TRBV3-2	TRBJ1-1	CASSRAGTNTEAFF
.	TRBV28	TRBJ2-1	CASSYPPGLAGQSSYNEQFF
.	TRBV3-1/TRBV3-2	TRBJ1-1	CASSTTGGRTEAFF
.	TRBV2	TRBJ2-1	CASMNGLAGDEQFF
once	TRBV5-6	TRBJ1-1	CASSSGAEAFF
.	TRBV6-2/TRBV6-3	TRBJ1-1	CASSIGAGGLITEAFF
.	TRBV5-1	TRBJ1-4	CASSLQASATNEKLFF
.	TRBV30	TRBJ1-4	CAWSLGANEKLFF
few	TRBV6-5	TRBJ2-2	CASTRELANTGELFF
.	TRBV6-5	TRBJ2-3	CASSSRTSTRDTQYF
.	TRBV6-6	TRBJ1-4	CASSGNLNEKLFF
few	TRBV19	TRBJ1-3	CATSETFRDTSGNTIYF
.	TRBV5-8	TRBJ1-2	CASSSGQGPRYGYTF